This record looks at one TCR beta chain sequence and its context. The sample comes from a study of cytomegalovirus exposure and HLA in healthy donors. V dropped 8 bases and J dropped 0; count of bases not matched to a gene: 6. The germline gives CDR1 LNHDA, CDR2 SQIVND (reference sequence). This CDR3 has 14 residues. Primers: 60 Vbeta forward and 13 Jbeta reverse. Repertoires were generated with immunoSEQ multiplex PCR, while TCRdb's copy carries only in-frame clones and drops some. This table holds 150,000 to 200,000 clones, approximately 80% found once. The chain joins TRBV19 to TRBJ1-1, with TRBD1 identical over 7 bases. Input material: PBMCs. The receptor was derived from a man aged 50 to 59 in good health and CMV-seropositive. DNA of the CDR3: TGTGCCAGTCGCCGGGGACAGATGAACACTGAAGCTTTCTTT. Residues: CASRRGQMNTEAFF.